These T cell receptor beta chains were read from a single sample in a study of blood T cell repertoires in COVID-19. Clones were sequenced by immunoSEQ multiplex PCR, and TCRdb holds only the in-frame ones, with some missing. The sample lists roughly 300,000 clones, roughly 85% occurring once. Sequenced: peripheral blood. These receptors all come from a human donor in a cohort sampled during active COVID-19. Both conserved end residues are part of each CDR3. A D gene is named only where the DNA matches it firmly. Not every row has a clone size; where given, it reads once, few, many or a size class.

TRBV11-2	.	.	TRBJ1-2	TGTGCCAGCAGCGCGACACTTAACTATGGCTACACCTTC	CASSATLNYGYTF
TRBV9	TRBD1	.	TRBJ2-5	TGTGCCAGCAGCACGCGGACAGGGGCCCAAGAGACCCAGTACTTC	CASSTRTGAQETQYF
TRBV21-1	.	.	TRBJ1-1	TGTGCCAGCAGCTCAAATTCGGTCACAGGGGGCTTAGGCACTGAAGCTTTCTTT	CASSSNSVTGGLGTEAFF
TRBV19	.	few	TRBJ2-7	TGTGCCAGTAGACCTCGGGACACGGGAACCTACGAGCAGTACTTC	CASRPRDTGTYEQYF
TRBV6-5	.	.	TRBJ1-2	TGTGCCAGCAGGACTAACAGGGCATTCTATGGCTACACCTTC	CASRTNRAFYGYTF
TRBV7-9	.	few	TRBJ2-7	TGTGCCAGCAGCTTAGGTTCTAGGATTGACGACGAGCAGTACTTC	CASSLGSRIDDEQYF
TRBV9	TRBD1	many	TRBJ1-4	TGTGCCAGCAGCGTAGGGGACAGCCTGAATGAAAAACTGTTTTTT	CASSVGDSLNEKLFF
TRBV2	TRBD1	.	TRBJ2-6	TGTGCCAGTCGTCAGGACAGGTCCTCTGGGGCCAACGTCCTGACTTTC	CASRQDRSSGANVLTF
TRBV5-4	TRBD1	.	TRBJ1-2	TGTGCCAGCAGCTCCGCGGGACAGAGAACCCTTAACTATGGCTACACCTTC	CASSSAGQRTLNYGYTF
TRBV18	TRBD1	.	TRBJ2-3	TGTGCCAGCTCACCACAGGGGGCAATAAACACAGATACGCAGTATTTT	CASSPQGAINTDTQYF
TRBV12-5	.	.	TRBJ1-1	TGTGCTAGTGGTTTGACCACACTGGACACCCGAGTCACTGAAGCTTTCTTT	CASGLTTLDTRVTEAFF
TRBV11-2	.	few	TRBJ1-5	TGTGCCAGCAGCTTAGATCCAGGTTTCAATCAGCCCCAGCATTTT	CASSLDPGFNQPQHF